This T cell receptor (beta chain) was recorded in a study of T cell repertoires in cytomegalovirus infection. Study-level information: HLA-C-restricted CMV epitopes, recently identified, and well-studied HLA-B-restricted ones were used by the study. Indications came from public TCR beta signatures; they pointed to CMV infection and to a matching HLA type. Findings of the study overall: Using cumulative public TCR beta family frequency, the authors identified those who carried CMV together with the relevant HLA. Clonotype analysis showed dominance of the ex vivo response by HLA-C-restricted CMV-specific TCR beta clonotypes.

The germline gives CDR1 SGHAT, CDR2 FQNNGV. Unmatched junction bases numbered 2, after V lost 1 base and J lost 3 bases. CDR3 length: 14 amino acids. On this clonotype itself: Antigen specificity is unknown.

One entry per CDR3 protein results from TCRdb running MiXCR on the reads. The sample includes under 450,000 distinct CDR3 sequences, roughly a third of them seen just once. The chain is built from TRBV11-2 and TRBJ2-7; 8 bases map to TRBD1. This TCR was sampled from a human donor in good health (CMV status not recorded). Some clones in this sample may be carry-over from other donors' samples. Specimen: cultured PBMCs, collected from culture after CMV antigen stimulation. The CDR3 reads CASSLGDRSYEQYV. The DNA of the CDR3 is TGTGCCAGCAGCTTAGGGGACAGGAGCTACGAGCAGTACGTC.